The clone carrying this T cell receptor beta chain showed up many times. Its specificity is unknown. Germline CDR1 is SGHTA and CDR2 is FQGNSA. V dropped 4 bases and J dropped 4; count of bases not matched to a gene: 7. CDR3 size: 15 residues. These data belong to a study of T cell repertoires in cytomegalovirus infection. Study overall: Indications came from public TCR beta signatures; they pointed to CMV infection and to a matching HLA type.

TCRdb called the reads again in MiXCR, with one record for every CDR3 protein. The sample has about 130,000 distinct CDR3 sequences, roughly a quarter seen once. Overall study results and limits: CMV-specific TCR beta clonotypes restricted by HLA-C were the ones dominating the ex vivo response. Totalled public TCR beta family frequency picked out people who carried CMV plus the relevant HLA.

Specimen: PBMCs, sequenced either directly or after in vitro stimulation (not recorded which). This receptor was taken from a human donor in good health (CMV status not recorded). Some clones in this sample may be carry-over from other donors' samples. This sequence joins TRBV7-2 and TRBJ2-5; 9 bases agree with TRBD2. The CDR3 loop is CASSWLAGTTETQYF. The CDR3 nucleotides are TGTGCCAGCAGCTGGCTAGCGGGAACCACAGAGACCCAGTACTTC.